The clone carrying this T cell receptor beta chain was seen a handful of times. No antigen is known for it. CD8 T cells were positively selected from what remained after CD4 positive selection. Four subsets defined by CD45RA and CD27 were sorted after CD3, CD4, CD8 and live/dead staining. Two oligonucleotides, mixed equimolar, formed the beta constant-region primer covering TRBC1 and TRBC2. Four rounds of PCR amplified the ligated cDNA using nested alpha and beta constant-region primers plus SP2. A single record per CDR3 protein comes from TCRdb applying MiXCR to the UMI-ligation and nested PCR reads. This table holds around 160,000 distinct CDR3 sequences, 20% to 25% found once. The entry originates in a study of naive and memory T cell subsets. The ends were cut back, 3 bases at V and 4 bases at J, with 12 bases in the middle. In germline, CDR1 is KGHSH, CDR2 LQKENI. The CDR3 is 15 residues long. Overall study results and limits: Over 95% of naive TCR sequences appeared only once after error correction, unlike memory subsets. Especially in CD8 cells, naive repertoires contained a few larger clonotypes, possibly CD45RA-re-expressing memory cells. Diversity fell and Gini index rose from naive through CM, EM, EMRA.

This clonotype was obtained from a human donor in good health. The material sequenced was naive CD4+ T cells from blood. The V gene is TRBV18, the J gene TRBJ2-2; perhaps TRBD1 as D (7 bases). CDR3 sequence reads: CASSPPQGGTGELFF. The CDR3 DNA reads TGTGCCAGCTCACCTCCCCAGGGGGGCACCGGGGAGCTGTTTTTT. Combining the CDR3 with reference TRBV18 and TRBJ2-2 gives the whole variable domain NAGVMQNPRHLVRRRGQEARLRCSPMKGHSHVYWYRQLPEEGLKFMVYLQKENIIDESGMPKERFSAEFPKEGPSILRIQQVVRGDSAAYFCASSPPQGGTGELFFGEGSRLTVL.